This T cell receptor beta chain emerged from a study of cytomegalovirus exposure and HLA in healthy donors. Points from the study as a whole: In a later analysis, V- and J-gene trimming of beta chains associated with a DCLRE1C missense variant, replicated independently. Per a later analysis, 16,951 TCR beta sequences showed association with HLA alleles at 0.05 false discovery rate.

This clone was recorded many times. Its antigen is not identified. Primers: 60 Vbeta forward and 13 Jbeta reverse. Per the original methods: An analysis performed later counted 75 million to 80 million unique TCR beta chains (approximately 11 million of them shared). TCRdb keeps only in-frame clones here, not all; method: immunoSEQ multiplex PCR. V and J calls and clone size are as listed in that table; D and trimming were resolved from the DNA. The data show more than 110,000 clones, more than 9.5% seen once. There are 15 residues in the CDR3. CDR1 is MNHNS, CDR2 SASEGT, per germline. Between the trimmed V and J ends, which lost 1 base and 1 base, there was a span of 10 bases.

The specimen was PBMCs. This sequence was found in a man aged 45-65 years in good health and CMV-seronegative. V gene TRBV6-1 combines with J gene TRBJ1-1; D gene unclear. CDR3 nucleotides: TGTGCCAGCAGTGAAGACGGAGCTCCGAACACTGAAGCTTTCTTT. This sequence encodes CASSEDGAPNTEAFF.